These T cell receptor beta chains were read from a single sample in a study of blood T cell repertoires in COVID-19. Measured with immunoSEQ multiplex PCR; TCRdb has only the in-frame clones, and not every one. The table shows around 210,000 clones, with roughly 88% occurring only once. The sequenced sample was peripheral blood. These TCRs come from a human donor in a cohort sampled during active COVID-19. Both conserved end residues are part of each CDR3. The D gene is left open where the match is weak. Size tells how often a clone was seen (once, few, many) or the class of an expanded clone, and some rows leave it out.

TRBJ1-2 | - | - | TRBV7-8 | CASSPRGGASNYGYTF | TGTGCCAGCAGCCCACGGGGGGGCGCTTCTAACTATGGCTACACCTTC
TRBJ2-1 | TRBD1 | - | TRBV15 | CATSRNRGAYEQFF | TGTGCCACCAGCAGGAACAGGGGAGCGTATGAGCAGTTCTTC
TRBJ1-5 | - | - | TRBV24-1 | CATSDWHSNQPQHF | TGTGCCACCAGTGATTGGCATAGCAATCAGCCCCAGCATTTT
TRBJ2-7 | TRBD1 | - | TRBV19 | CASSIGAGGSYEQYF | TGTGCCAGTAGTATAGGGGCAGGGGGCTCCTACGAGCAGTACTTC
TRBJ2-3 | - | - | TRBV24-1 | CATMDTTTDTQYF | TGTGCCACCATGGACACAACCACAGATACGCAGTATTTT
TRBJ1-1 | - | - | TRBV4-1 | CASSQQEGGTEAFF | TGCGCCAGCAGCCAACAAGAGGGTGGGACTGAAGCTTTCTTT
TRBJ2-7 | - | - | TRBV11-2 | CASSPRGRGRGYEQYF | TGTGCCAGCAGCCCGCGGGGAAGGGGAAGGGGCTACGAGCAGTACTTC
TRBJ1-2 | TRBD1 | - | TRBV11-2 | CASSLEGRQGGIFPYGYTF | TGTGCCAGCAGCTTAGAGGGGAGACAGGGAGGCATTTTCCCCTATGGCTACACCTTC
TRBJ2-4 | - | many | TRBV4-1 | CASSQADLKAKNIQYF | TGCGCCAGCAGCCAAGCGGACTTGAAAGCCAAAAACATTCAGTACTTC
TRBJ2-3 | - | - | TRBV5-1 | CASSFHRDTPMGDTQYF | TGCGCCAGCAGCTTCCACCGGGACACCCCAATGGGAGATACGCAGTATTTT
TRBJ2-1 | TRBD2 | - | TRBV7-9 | CASSPRTSGSVSSYNEQFF | TGTGCCAGCAGCCCGAGGACTAGCGGGAGCGTAAGCTCCTACAATGAGCAGTTCTTC
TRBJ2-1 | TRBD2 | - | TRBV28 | CASSFSGGRTYNEQFF | TGTGCCAGCAGTTTCTCGGGCGGGAGGACTTACAATGAGCAGTTCTTC
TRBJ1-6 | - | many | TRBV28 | CASSFLGGIVDNSPLHF | TGTGCCAGCAGTTTCCTAGGGGGAATCGTCGATAATTCACCCCTCCACTTT
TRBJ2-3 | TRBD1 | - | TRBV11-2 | CASTTGGRVDTQYF | TGTGCCAGCACCACAGGGGGCAGGGTAGATACGCAGTATTTT
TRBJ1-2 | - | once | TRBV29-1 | CSVRMGWTPEFGYTF | TGCAGCGTGAGAATGGGCTGGACTCCCGAATTCGGCTACACCTTC
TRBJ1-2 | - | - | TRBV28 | CASTTGFDGYTF | TGTGCCAGCACCACAGGGTTTGATGGCTACACCTTC
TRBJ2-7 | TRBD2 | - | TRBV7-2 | CASSPFSGSYEQYF | TGTGCCAGCAGCCCGTTTAGCGGGAGTTACGAGCAGTACTTC
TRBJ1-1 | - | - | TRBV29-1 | CSVERRGPEAFF | TGCAGCGTTGAACGCAGGGGCCCAGAAGCTTTCTTT
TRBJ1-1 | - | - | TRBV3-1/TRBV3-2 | CASSQDGRLAFF | TGTGCCAGCAGCCAAGATGGCAGGCTAGCTTTCTTT
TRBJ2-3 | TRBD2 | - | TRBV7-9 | CASSHDPSGRPDTQYF | TGTGCCAGCAGCCATGACCCTAGCGGGAGGCCCGATACGCAGTATTTT
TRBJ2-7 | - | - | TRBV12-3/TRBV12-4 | CASSWGVSYEQYF | TGTGCCAGCAGTTGGGGCGTTTCCTACGAGCAGTACTTC
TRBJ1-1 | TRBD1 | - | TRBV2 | CASSAPVETGGLNTEAFF | TGTGCCAGCAGTGCCCCGGTTGAGACAGGGGGCTTGAACACTGAAGCTTTCTTT
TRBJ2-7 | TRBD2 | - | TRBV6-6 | CASSVSEAGAKKYF | TGTGCCAGCAGCGTAAGCGAAGCGGGAGCAAAGAAGTACTTC
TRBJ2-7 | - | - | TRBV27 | CASSLRGLMSYEQYF | TGTGCCAGCAGTTTAAGAGGACTAATGTCCTACGAGCAGTACTTC
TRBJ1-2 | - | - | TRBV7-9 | CASSPLYYGYTF | TGTGCCAGCAGCCCCCTATACTATGGCTACACCTTC
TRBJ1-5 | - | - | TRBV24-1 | CATSDSTGHSNQPQHF | TGTGCCACCAGTGACTCAACAGGGCATAGCAATCAGCCCCAGCATTTT
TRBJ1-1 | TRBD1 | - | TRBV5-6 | CASSFGTGAEAFF | TGTGCCAGCAGCTTCGGGACAGGGGCTGAAGCTTTCTTT
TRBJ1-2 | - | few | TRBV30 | CAWSHRESPTF | TGTGCCTGGAGTCACAGGGAAAGTCCCACCTTC
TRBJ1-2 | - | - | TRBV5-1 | CASSLVGPGDGYTF | TGCGCCAGCAGCTTGGTGGGCCCCGGGGATGGCTACACCTTC
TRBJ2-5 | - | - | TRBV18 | CASSPQSPVETQYF | TGTGCCAGCTCACCACAGTCGCCGGTGGAGACCCAGTACTTC
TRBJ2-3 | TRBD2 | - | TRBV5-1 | CASSLPGLASTDTQYF | TGCGCCAGCAGCCTACCGGGACTAGCCTCTACAGATACGCAGTATTTT
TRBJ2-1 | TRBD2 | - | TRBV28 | CASSLTSGSYNEQFF | TGTGCCAGCAGTTTGACTAGCGGCTCCTACAATGAGCAGTTCTTC
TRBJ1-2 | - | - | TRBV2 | CASGGGGFYGYTF | TGTGCCAGCGGGGGAGGGGGTTTCTATGGCTACACCTTC
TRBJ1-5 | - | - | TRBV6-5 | CASSRDNKNNQPQHF | TGTGCCAGCAGCCGGGACAACAAGAACAATCAGCCCCAGCATTTT
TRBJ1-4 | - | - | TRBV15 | CATSSGPLEGGEKLFF | TGTGCCACCAGCAGCGGACCGTTGGAGGGAGGTGAAAAACTGTTTTTT
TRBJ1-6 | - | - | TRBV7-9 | CASSSPPGGDVNSPLHF | TGTGCCAGCAGCTCACCCCCGGGGGGAGACGTTAATTCACCCCTCCACTTT
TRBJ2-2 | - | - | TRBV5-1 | CATSTGEVGTGELFF | TGCGCCACCTCGACCGGGGAGGTTGGGACCGGGGAGCTGTTTTTT
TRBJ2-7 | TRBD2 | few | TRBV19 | CASSTSAGGSYEQYF | TGTGCCAGTAGTACTAGCGCGGGAGGCTCCTACGAGCAGTACTTC
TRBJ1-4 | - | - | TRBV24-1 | CATSDSPGQRDEKLFF | TGTGCCACCAGTGATTCTCCGGGACAACGGGATGAAAAACTGTTTTTT
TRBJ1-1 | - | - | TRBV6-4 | CASSDKDKYDTEAFF | TGTGCCAGCAGTGACAAGGACAAATACGACACTGAAGCTTTCTTT
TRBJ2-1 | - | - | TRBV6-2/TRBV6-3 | CASSYSPLDNEQFF | TGTGCCAGCAGTTACTCGCCACTAGACAATGAGCAGTTCTTC
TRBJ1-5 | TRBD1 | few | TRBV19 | CASSMRGQGGGGRNQPQHF | TGTGCCAGTAGTATGCGGGGACAGGGTGGAGGAGGGAGGAATCAGCCCCAGCATTTT
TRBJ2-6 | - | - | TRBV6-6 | CASSYEGANVLTF | TGTGCCAGCAGTTACGAGGGGGCCAACGTCCTGACTTTC
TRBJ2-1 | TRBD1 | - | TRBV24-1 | CATSDQTGDSYNEQFF | TGTGCCACCAGTGATCAGACAGGGGATTCCTACAATGAGCAGTTCTTC
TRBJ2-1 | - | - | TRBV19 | CASSSQVYNEQFF | TGTGCCAGTAGTTCTCAGGTGTACAATGAGCAGTTCTTC
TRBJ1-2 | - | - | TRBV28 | CASSLGGIQGYGYTF | TGTGCCAGCAGTTTAGGCGGGATCCAGGGCTATGGCTACACCTTC
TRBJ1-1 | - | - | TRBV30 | CAWVGLGHPEAFF | TGTGCCTGGGTGGGGTTAGGACACCCTGAAGCTTTCTTT
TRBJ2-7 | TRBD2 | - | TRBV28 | CASSWGTSGSLSYEQYF | TGTGCCAGCAGTTGGGGAACTAGCGGATCCCTCTCCTACGAGCAGTACTTC
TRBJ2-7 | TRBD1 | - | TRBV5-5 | CASSYGTGYEQYF | TGTGCCAGCAGCTACGGGACAGGGTACGAGCAGTACTTC
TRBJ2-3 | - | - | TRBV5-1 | CASSLTAGSDTQYF | TGCGCCAGCAGCCTAACGGCGGGGTCAGATACGCAGTATTTT
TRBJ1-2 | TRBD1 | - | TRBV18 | CASSPNNRGGGYTF | TGTGCCAGCTCACCAAATAACAGGGGAGGTGGCTACACCTTC
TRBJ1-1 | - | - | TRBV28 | CASSSQNTEAFF | TGTGCCAGCAGTTCCCAGAACACTGAAGCTTTCTTT
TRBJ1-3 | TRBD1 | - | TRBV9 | CASSAKGQGAIGNTIYF | TGTGCCAGCAGCGCGAAGGGACAGGGGGCTATTGGAAACACCATATATTTT
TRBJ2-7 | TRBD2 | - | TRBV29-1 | CSVETSGRLNEQYF | TGCAGCGTCGAAACTAGCGGGAGACTCAACGAGCAGTACTTC
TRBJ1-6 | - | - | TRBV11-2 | CASSFRDNSPLHF | TGTGCCAGCAGCTTCAGGGATAATTCACCCCTCCACTTT